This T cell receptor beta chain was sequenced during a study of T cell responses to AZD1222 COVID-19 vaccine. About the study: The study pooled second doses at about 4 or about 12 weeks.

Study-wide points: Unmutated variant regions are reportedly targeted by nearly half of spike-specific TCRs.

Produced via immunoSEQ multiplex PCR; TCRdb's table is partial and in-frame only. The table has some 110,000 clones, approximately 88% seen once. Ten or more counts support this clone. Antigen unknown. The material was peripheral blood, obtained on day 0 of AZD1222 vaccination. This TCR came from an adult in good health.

CDR3 amino acids: CAWKPGGPDTGELFF. In nucleotides, the CDR3 is TGTGCCTGGAAGCCCGGGGGGCCGGACACCGGGGAGCTGTTTTTT. The chain recombines TRBV30 with TRBJ2-2; D may be TRBD2 (7 bases). Trimming cost V 4 bases and J 3 bases, with 15 bases left between them. Germline V gene data show CDR1 as GTSNPN and CDR2 as SVGIG (reference sequence). The CDR3 sequence is 15 residues long. Drawing the rest from reference TRBV30 and TRBJ2-2, the complete variable domain is SQTIHQWPATLVQPVGSPLSLECTVEGTSNPNLYWYRQAAGRGLQLLFYSVGIGQISSEVPQNLSASRPQDRQFILSSKKLLLSDSGFYLCAWKPGGPDTGELFFGEGSRLTVL.